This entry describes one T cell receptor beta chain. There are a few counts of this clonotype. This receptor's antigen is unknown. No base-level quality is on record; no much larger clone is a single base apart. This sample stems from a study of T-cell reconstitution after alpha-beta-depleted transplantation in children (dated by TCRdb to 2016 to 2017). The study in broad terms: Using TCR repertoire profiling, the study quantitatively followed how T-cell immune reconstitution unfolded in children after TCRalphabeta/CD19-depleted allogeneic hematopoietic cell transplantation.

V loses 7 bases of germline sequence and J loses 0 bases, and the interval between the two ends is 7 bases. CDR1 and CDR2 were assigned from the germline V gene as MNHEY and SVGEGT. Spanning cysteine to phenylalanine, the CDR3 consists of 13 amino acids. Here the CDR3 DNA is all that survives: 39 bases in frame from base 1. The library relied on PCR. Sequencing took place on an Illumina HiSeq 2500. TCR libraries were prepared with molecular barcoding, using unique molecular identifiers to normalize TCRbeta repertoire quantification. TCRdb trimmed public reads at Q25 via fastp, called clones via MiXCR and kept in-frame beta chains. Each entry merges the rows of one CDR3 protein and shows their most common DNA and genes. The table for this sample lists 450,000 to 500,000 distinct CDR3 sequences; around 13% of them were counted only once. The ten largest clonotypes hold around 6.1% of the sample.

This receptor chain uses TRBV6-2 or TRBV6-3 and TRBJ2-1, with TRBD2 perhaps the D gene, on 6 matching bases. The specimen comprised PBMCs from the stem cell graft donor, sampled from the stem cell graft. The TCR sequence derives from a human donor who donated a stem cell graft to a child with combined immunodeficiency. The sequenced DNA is TGTGCCAGCACCGGGAGCTCCTACAATGAGCAGTTCTTC. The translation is CASTGSSYNEQFF.